This TCR beta chain is from a study of response to subunit inactivated influenza vaccine. The study's findings and limits: The authors put forward the suggestion that each seasonal influenza vaccination may bring in only a limited number of new T cells.

The germline gives CDR1 DFQATT, CDR2 SNEGSKA (reference sequence). The ends lost 2 bases at V and 3 bases at J; junction bases unmatched: 12. The length of the CDR3 is 17 residues. From the RT-PCR reads, TCRdb called clonotypes with MiXCR, one entry per CDR3 protein. The sample lists hundreds of thousands of distinct CDR3 sequences; approximately 15% were seen once. In regard to this clonotype: Its antigen is unidentified.

The clonotype originates from a man over 45 who received an inactivated influenza vaccine. The sequences come from PBMCs from blood, collected approximately 15 days before vaccination. The chain links TRBV20-1 to TRBJ2-5, with 10 bases identical to TRBD1. Here the CDR3 DNA reads TGCAGTGCTAGAAGGGGGGTGACCGGGACAGGGGAAGAGACCCAGTACTTC. The encoded protein is CSARRGVTGTGEETQYF.